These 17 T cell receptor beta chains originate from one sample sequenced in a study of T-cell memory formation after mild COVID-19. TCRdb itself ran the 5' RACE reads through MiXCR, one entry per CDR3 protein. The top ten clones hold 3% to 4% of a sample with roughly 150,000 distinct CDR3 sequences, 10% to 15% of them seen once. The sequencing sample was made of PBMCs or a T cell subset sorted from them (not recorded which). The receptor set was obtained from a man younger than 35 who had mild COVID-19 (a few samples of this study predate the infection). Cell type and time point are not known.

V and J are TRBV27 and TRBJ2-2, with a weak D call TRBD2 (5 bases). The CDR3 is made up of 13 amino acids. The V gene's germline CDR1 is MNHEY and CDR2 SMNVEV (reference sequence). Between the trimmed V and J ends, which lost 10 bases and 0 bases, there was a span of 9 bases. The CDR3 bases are TGTGCCACCTCCGGGACGAACACCGGGGAGCTGTTTTTT. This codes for CATSGTNTGELFF.

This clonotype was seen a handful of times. The CDR3 bases are TGTGCCAGCAGCTCTGACTGGCGGAGCTCCTACAATGAGCAGTTCTTC. As protein: CASSSDWRSSYNEQFF. The chain has TRBV7-6 and TRBJ2-1; D uncertain. The germline V gene has CDR1 SGHVS and CDR2 FNYEAQ. The CDR3 is 16 residues long. Trimming pared 4 bases from V and 0 bases from J, leaving 13 bases between.

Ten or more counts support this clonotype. The DNA for the CDR3 is TGTGCCAGCAGCTTAGTTGTCCGGAATGAGCAGTTCTTC. Protein product: CASSLVVRNEQFF. The V gene is TRBV7-2, the J gene TRBJ2-1; D ambiguous. Germline assignment: CDR1 SGHTA and CDR2 FQGNSA. The V gene lost 1 base and the J gene lost 7 bases, with 8 bases spanning the gap. The CDR3 runs 13 residues.

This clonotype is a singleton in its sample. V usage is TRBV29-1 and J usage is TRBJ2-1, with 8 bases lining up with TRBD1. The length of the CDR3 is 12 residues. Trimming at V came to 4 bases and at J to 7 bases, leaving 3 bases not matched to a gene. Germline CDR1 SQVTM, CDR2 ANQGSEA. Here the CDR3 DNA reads TGCAGCGTTGCAGGGGGCAGGAATGAGCAGTTCTTC. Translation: CSVAGGRNEQFF.

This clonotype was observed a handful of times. In DNA, the CDR3 is TGTGCCAGCACCCAGGGGAGTCACCCCCAGCATTTT. It codes for CASTQGSHPQHF. The chain joins TRBV7-9 to TRBJ1-5; a weak D match, TRBD1 (6 bases). Germline V lookup: CDR1 SEHNR, CDR2 FQNEAQ (reference sequence). The V and J ends lost 7 bases and 10 bases respectively, with 14 bases between them. CDR3 length: 12 residues.

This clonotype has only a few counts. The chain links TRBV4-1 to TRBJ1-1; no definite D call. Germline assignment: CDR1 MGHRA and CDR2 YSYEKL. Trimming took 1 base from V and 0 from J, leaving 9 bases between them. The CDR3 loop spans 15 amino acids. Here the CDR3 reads CASSQGDGMNTEAFF. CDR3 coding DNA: TGCGCCAGCAGCCAAGGGGATGGTATGAACACTGAAGCTTTCTTT.

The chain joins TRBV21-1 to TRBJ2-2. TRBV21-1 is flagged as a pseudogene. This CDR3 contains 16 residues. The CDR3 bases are TGTGCCAGCAGCAAAAACGCCAACGGGAACACCGGGGAGCTGTTTTTT. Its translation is CASSKNANGNTGELFF.

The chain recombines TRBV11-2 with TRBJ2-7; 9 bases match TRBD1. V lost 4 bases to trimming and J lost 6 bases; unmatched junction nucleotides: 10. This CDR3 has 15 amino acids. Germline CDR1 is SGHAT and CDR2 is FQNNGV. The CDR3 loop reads CASSSYRDREPEQYF. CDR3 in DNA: TGTGCCAGCAGCTCGTACCGGGACAGGGAACCCGAGCAGTACTTC.

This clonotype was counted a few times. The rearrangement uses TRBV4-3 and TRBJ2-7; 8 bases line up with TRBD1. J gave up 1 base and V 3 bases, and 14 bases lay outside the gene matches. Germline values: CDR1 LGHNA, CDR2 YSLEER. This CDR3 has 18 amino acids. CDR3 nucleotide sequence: TGCGCCAGCAGCCACAACCGGCGGACAGGGACCAATTCCTACGAGCAGTACTTC. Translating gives CASSHNRRTGTNSYEQYF.

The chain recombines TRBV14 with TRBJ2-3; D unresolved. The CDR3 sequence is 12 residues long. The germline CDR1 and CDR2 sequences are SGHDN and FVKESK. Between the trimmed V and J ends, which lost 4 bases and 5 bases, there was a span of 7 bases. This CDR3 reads CASSPNQDTQYF. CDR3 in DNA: TGTGCCAGCAGCCCCAATCAAGATACGCAGTATTTT.

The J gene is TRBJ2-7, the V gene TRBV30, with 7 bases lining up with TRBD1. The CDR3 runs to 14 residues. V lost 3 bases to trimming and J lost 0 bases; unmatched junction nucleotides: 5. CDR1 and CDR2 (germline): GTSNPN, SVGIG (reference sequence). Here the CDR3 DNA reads TGTGCCTGGAGAGCGACAGGGAGCTCCTACGAGCAGTACTTC. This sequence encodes CAWRATGSSYEQYF.

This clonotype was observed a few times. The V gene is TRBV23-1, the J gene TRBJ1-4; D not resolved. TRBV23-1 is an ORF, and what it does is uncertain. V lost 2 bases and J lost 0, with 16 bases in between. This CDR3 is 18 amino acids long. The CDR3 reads CASSQRQEDVATNEKLFF. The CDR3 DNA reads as TGCGCCAGCAGTCAAAGGCAGGAGGACGTTGCAACTAATGAAAAACTGTTTTTT.

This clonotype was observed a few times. As DNA, the CDR3 is TGTGCCAGCAGCCCCGGTGAACAGAGTTGGGTGTACAATGAGCAGTTCTTC. It is translated as CASSPGEQSWVYNEQFF. This chain links TRBV12-3 or TRBV12-4 with TRBJ2-1; D is unresolved. With 6 bases removed from V and 4 bases from J, the gap between germline ends came to 22 bases. The CDR3 is 17 amino acids.

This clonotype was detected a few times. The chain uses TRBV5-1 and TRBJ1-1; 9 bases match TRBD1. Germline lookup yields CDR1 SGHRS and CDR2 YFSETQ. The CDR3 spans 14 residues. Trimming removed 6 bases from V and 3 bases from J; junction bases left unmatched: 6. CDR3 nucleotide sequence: TGCGCCAGCACCATGGACAGGGGCGACACTGAAGCTTTCTTT. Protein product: CASTMDRGDTEAFF.

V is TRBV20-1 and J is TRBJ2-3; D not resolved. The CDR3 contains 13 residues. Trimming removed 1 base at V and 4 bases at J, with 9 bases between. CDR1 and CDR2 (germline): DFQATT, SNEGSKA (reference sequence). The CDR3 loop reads CSARGDLADTQYF. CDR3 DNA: TGCAGTGCTAGAGGTGACCTGGCAGATACGCAGTATTTT.

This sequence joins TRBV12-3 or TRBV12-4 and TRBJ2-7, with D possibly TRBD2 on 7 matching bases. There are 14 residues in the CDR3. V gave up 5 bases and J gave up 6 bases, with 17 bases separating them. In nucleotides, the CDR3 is TGTGCCAGCAGTCAACAACAGGGAGGGGGCGAGCAGTACTTC. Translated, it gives CASSQQQGGGEQYF.

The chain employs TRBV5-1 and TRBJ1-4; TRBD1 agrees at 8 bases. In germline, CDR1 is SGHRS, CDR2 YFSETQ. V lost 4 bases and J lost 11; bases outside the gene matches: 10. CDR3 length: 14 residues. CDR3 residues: CASSERQGTAKLFF. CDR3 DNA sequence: TGCGCCAGCAGCGAAAGACAGGGGACGGCGAAACTGTTTTTT.